The entry below gives a single T cell receptor beta chain sequence along with its context. This entry belongs to a study of blood T cell repertoires in COVID-19. Study overall: The cDNA or gDNA used as material had been derived from T cells, B-cell-depleted T cells, or PBMCs.

In the original processing: Reference gene primer amplification gave estimated nucleated cell counts. Libraries were prepared by immunoSEQ multiplex PCR; TCRdb keeps only in-frame clonotypes and omits some of them. The V and J calls and the clone size are those of that table, but D and trimming were determined from the DNA. The table lists some 290,000 clones, roughly nine tenths of them singletons. V was pared by 0 bases and J by 5 bases, with 17 bases between. The germline gives CDR1 SGDLS, CDR2 YYNGEE. The CDR3 is made up of 16 amino acids. The chain uses TRBV9 and TRBJ2-5, with D perhaps matching TRBD2 (5 bases). The clonotype comes from a woman aged 50 to 65 who had recovered from COVID-19. The specimen sequenced was peripheral blood. CDR3 DNA sequence: TGTGCCAGCAGCGTAGTTGCGCGCCTTGAGGGTGAGACCCAGTACTTC. Translating gives CASSVVARLEGETQYF.